This T cell receptor (beta chain) is drawn from a study of Ad26.COV2.S vaccination and SARS-CoV-2 variants. This clone has just a few counts. TCRdb keeps only in-frame clones here, not all; method: immunoSEQ multiplex PCR. The data hold about 350,000 clones, with 75% to 90% observed a single time. Specified treatment: approximately 18 received Ad26.COV2.S at low or high dose, single or two shots; 5 received placebo; per-sample allocation not given. The samples were gathered on day 63 after the first injection of vaccine or placebo. Looked up from germline, CDR1 is SNHLY and CDR2 is FYNNEI. V shed 6 bases and J 7 bases; nucleotides not matched to a gene: 9. The CDR3 runs to 14 residues.

This chain connects TRBV2 to TRBJ2-7; 10 bases align to TRBD1. This TCR was sampled from a person between 18 and 65 years old who received the Ad26.COV2.S COVID-19 vaccine or a placebo. Sequenced here: peripheral blood, sampled in a trial of Ad26.COV2.S vaccine versus placebo. The CDR3 reads CASSGTGALLEQYF. CDR3 DNA: TGTGCCAGCAGCGGGACAGGGGCCTTGTTGGAGCAGTACTTC.